Shown below are 10 T cell receptor beta chains from a single sample sequenced in a study of T cells after yellow fever vaccination (dated by TCRdb to the late 2010s). The sample's treatment or condition label is to be understood as: live attenuated yellow fever vaccine strain. Library generation was performed with 5' RACE. This sample was sequenced with an Illumina HiSeq 2500. TCRdb trimmed public reads at Q25 via fastp, called clones via MiXCR and kept in-frame beta chains. When rows share a CDR3 protein, they turn into one entry using the most common DNA and genes. Counted in this sample were about 510,000 distinct CDR3 sequences; around a fifth of them appeared once. The ten largest clones take up about a sixth of the sample. Sequences were derived from PBMCs, sampled more than 20 days after the first yellow fever vaccination. The receptor source for this set is a man in his late teens or twenties who received the YFV17D yellow fever vaccine.

The CDR3 loop reads CASSPSGTASMGQPQHF. The CDR3 DNA reads as TGTGCCAGCTCACCTTCTGGGACAGCGTCAATGGGTCAGCCCCAGCATTTT. The J gene is TRBJ1-5, the V gene TRBV18, with TRBD1 matching over 7 bases. V lost 3 bases, J lost 6 bases, and 14 bases stayed unmatched. There are 17 residues in the CDR3. CDR1 and CDR2 from the germline V gene are KGHSH and LQKENI.

The CDR3 DNA reads as TGTGCCAGCAGCCAAGTCGAAATGGGAGCTTTCTTT. Protein product: CASSQVEMGAFF. V gene TRBV3-1 combines with J gene TRBJ1-1; the D is unclear. CDR1 LGHDT and CDR2 YNNKEL come from the germline V gene (reference sequence). The ends were cut back, 1 base at V and 10 bases at J, with 10 bases in the middle. This CDR3 is built from 12 residues.

This chain uses TRBV20-1 with TRBJ2-3, with TRBD1 matching over 7 bases. Per germline, CDR1 DFQATT and CDR2 SNEGSKA (reference sequence). The CDR3 covers 14 residues. After removal of 6 bases from V and 2 bases from J, the junction contained 8 bases not matched to a gene. In nucleotides, the CDR3 is TGCAGTGCCAACCGGGGACAGTTCACAGATACGCAGTATTTT. It yields the protein CSANRGQFTDTQYF.

This clonotype was counted ten times or more. This chain joins TRBV5-1 and TRBJ2-1; TRBD1 or TRBD2 may be the D gene (5 bases each). Per the germline V gene, CDR1 is SGHRS and CDR2 is YFSETQ. There are 16 residues in the CDR3. The ends were cut back, 4 bases at V and 0 bases at J, with 14 bases in the middle. CDR3 residues: CASSLEGPGSYNEQFF. CDR3 sequence (DNA): TGCGCCAGCAGCCTCGAGGGGCCAGGCTCCTACAATGAGCAGTTCTTC.

This clonotype was detected a few times. The rearrangement uses TRBV5-4 and TRBJ2-5; TRBD2 matches 16 bases. The CDR3 spans 17 residues. Germline-derived CDR1 and CDR2 are SGHNT and YYREEE (reference sequence). Trimming cost V 4 bases and J 6 bases; bases outside gene matches: 9. CDR3 bases: TGTGCCAGCAGCGGGACTAGCGGGGGGGCCGAGAAGAAGACCCAGTACTTC. This translates into CASSGTSGGAEKKTQYF. The full variable domain, rest sourced from reference TRBV5-4 and TRBJ2-5, is ETGVTQSPTHLIKTRGQQVTLRCSSQSGHNTVSWYQQALGQGPQFIFQYYREEENGRGNFPPRFSGLQFPNYSSELNVNALELDDSALYLCASSGTSGGAEKKTQYFGPGTRLLVL.

A few counts support this clonotype. This chain connects TRBV5-6 to TRBJ1-2, with D possibly being TRBD1 (5 bases). CDR1 is SGHDT, CDR2 YYEEEE, per germline. With 2 bases removed from V and 12 bases from J, the gap between germline ends came to 17 bases. The CDR3 length is 13 residues. The CDR3 DNA reads as TGTGCCAGCAGCTTCGGGACGGGTGGGGTCCACACCTTC. Amino acids: CASSFGTGGVHTF.

The chain couples TRBV2 to TRBJ2-5; TRBD1 matches 8 bases. This CDR3 region has 13 residues. The germline V gene encodes CDR1 SNHLY and CDR2 FYNNEI. V gave up 6 bases and J gave up 3 bases; unmatched junction bases: 3. The CDR3 nucleotides read TGTGCCAGCAGGGGACAGGCCAAAGAGACCCAGTACTTC. Protein product: CASRGQAKETQYF. The entire variable domain, with the rest obtained from reference TRBV2 and TRBJ2-5, is as follows: EPEVTQTPSHQVTQMGQEVILRCVPISNHLYFYWYRQILGQKVEFLVSFYNNEISEKSEIFDDQFSVERPDGSNFTLKIRSTKLEDSAMYFCASRGQAKETQYFGPGTRLLVL.

The genes are TRBV18 and TRBJ2-1; 9 bases are a match to TRBD1. V lost 3 bases and J lost 5; bases outside the gene matches: 5. The CDR3 is 15 residues long. Germline lookup yields CDR1 KGHSH and CDR2 LQKENI. As DNA, the CDR3 is TGTGCCAGCTCACCGTTCCGGGACAGGGACAATGAGCAGTTCTTC. Protein: CASSPFRDRDNEQFF.

This clonotype was observed many times. The chain links TRBV29-1 to TRBJ2-3; the D is unclear. Germline CDR1 SQVTM, CDR2 ANQGSEA. V lost 6 bases to trimming and J lost 0 bases, with 16 bases between them. The CDR3 runs to 15 residues. CDR3 region: CSVEAGTRSTDTQYF. For the CDR3, the DNA is TGCAGCGTCGAGGCCGGAACGAGAAGCACAGATACGCAGTATTTT.

This clonotype came up once. This chain links TRBV2 with TRBJ2-1, with D possibly matching TRBD1 (5 bases). This CDR3 has 15 residues. Germline V CDR1 and CDR2: SNHLY, FYNNEI. Trimming removed 8 bases from V and 7 bases from J, with 21 bases in between. The CDR3 DNA is TGTGCCAGCCCCGAACAGGCGTCAGGGATAAATGAGCAGTTCTTC. As protein: CASPEQASGINEQFF.